Sequencing of this T cell receptor beta chain was carried out in a study of shared clonotypes between healthy human individuals. Turning to the study itself: The study drew on a couple of women and a few men aged 18 to 49 as donors. Three plates were used per donor for CD4 naive, three for CD4 memory, two for CD8 naive and one for CD8 memory.

With regard to this clone: What it binds is not known.

Libraries were prepared by immunoSEQ multiplex PCR; TCRdb keeps only in-frame clonotypes and omits some of them. The data contain nearly 600,000 clones, around 95% of them singletons. CDR3 length: 18 residues. Germline-derived CDR1 and CDR2 are SNHLY and FYNNEI. With 2 bases removed from V and 0 bases from J, the gap between germline ends came to 17 bases. CD45RO-negative, CCR7-positively selected cells formed the naive CD8 fraction, excluding terminally differentiated effector memory CD45RA+ cells. Donors were healthy HIV-negative adults without recently reported acute infections or vaccinations. Study-wide results and limits: Shared clonotypes across all four donors exceeded non-shared ones in generation probability.

This clonotype originated in a woman in her twenties or thirties in good health. J is TRBJ2-1 and V is TRBV2; tentative D call: TRBD2 (5 bases). The specimen sequenced was naive CD8+ T cells sorted from blood. The CDR3 sequence: CASSESGLATSSYNEQFF. The CDR3 DNA reads as TGTGCCAGCAGTGAAAGTGGGCTAGCCACTAGCTCCTACAATGAGCAGTTCTTC.